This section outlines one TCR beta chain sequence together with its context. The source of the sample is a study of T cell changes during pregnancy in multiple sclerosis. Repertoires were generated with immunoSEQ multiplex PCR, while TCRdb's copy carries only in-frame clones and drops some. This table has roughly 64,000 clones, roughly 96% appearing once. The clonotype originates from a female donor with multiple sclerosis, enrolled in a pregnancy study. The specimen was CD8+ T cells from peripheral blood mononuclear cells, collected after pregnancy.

Written as DNA, the CDR3 is TGCAGCGTTGAGGGCAGGCTCGGCGAGCAGTACTTC. Amino acids: CSVEGRLGEQYF. The chain recombines TRBV29-1 with TRBJ2-7; D call uncertain. In germline, CDR1 is SQVTM, CDR2 ANQGSEA. The ends were cut back, 3 bases at V and 6 bases at J, with 12 bases in the middle. The length of the CDR3 is 12 residues.